A single T cell receptor (beta chain) is shown here with its context. The treatment: around 19 received Ad26.COV2.S at low or high dose, single or two shots; several received placebo; per-sample allocation not given. Sampling was performed 63 days after the first vaccine or placebo injection. The record originates from a study of Ad26.COV2.S vaccination and SARS-CoV-2 variants. Clones were read by immunoSEQ multiplex PCR, and TCRdb kept only the in-frame ones, dropping some. The sample includes around 340,000 clones, around 89% seen only once; the top ten take roughly 5%. CDR1 MGHRA and CDR2 YSYEKL come from the germline V gene. This CDR3 comprises 14 residues. V lost 1 base and J lost 3, with 10 bases in between.

The source of this sequence is a person between 18 and 60 years old who received the Ad26.COV2.S COVID-19 vaccine or a placebo. The chain couples TRBV4-1 to TRBJ2-7; D might be TRBD2 (5 bases). Sequenced here: peripheral blood, sampled in a trial of Ad26.COV2.S vaccine versus placebo. The CDR3 here is CASSQVLGDYEQYF. In DNA form, the CDR3 reads TGCGCCAGCAGCCAAGTCCTCGGGGACTACGAGCAGTACTTC.